Reported below is one T cell receptor beta chain. What it recognizes is unknown. Looked up from germline, CDR1 is SGHNT and CDR2 is YYREEE (reference sequence). V was pared by 4 bases and J by 3 bases, with 16 bases between. There are 15 residues in the CDR3. The data are from a study of shared clonotypes between healthy human individuals. Findings and limits, study-wide: Relative to clonotypes present in all four donors, those not shared had lower generation probabilities. Naive subsets tended to show greater estimated richness than memory subsets.

Once extracted for a subset, genomic DNA was divided evenly among several immunoSEQ plates. In the authors' methods: With immunoSEQ giving junction-only sequences and no quality scores, filtering differed. Clones were read by immunoSEQ multiplex PCR, and TCRdb kept only the in-frame ones, dropping some. That table furnishes V, J and clone size, whereas the DNA furnished D and trimming. The profile covers some 2.3 million clones, with 85% to 95% appearing a single time and 0.39% taken by the ten largest. This receptor was obtained from a man between 18 and 35 years old in good health. Some clones in this sample may be carry-over from other donors' samples. The V and J genes are TRBV5-4 and TRBJ2-5, with D tentatively TRBD2 (6 bases). The source material was naive CD4+ T cells from PBMCs. Regarding subset: CD45RA+ positively selected. CDR3 sequence: CASSPDARREETQYF. The DNA of the CDR3 is TGTGCCAGCAGCCCGGACGCCCGGAGGGAAGAGACCCAGTACTTC.